The clone carrying this TCR beta chain was observed a handful of times. This record belongs to a study of blood T cell repertoires in COVID-19. Study-level information: The study drew acute and convalescent COVID-19 samples from the United States, Italy and Spain. Sources were T cells, B-cell-depleted T cells, or PBMCs; the material itself was cDNA or gDNA.

V lost 3 bases and J lost 5; bases outside the gene matches: 6. Germline CDR1 is SGHTA and CDR2 is FQGNSA. The CDR3 sequence is 14 residues long. TCRdb keeps only in-frame clones here, not all; method: immunoSEQ multiplex PCR. The profile covers fewer than 250,000 clones, with around four fifths appearing a single time and 0.8% to 0.95% taken by the ten largest. The Seattle patients, enrolled during active infection, were followed longitudinally. The rearrangement links TRBV7-2 to TRBJ1-1; the match to TRBD1 covers 7 bases. Sample: peripheral blood. This TCR was sampled from a man aged 55-75 years with COVID-19, enrolled during active disease. The CDR3 bases are TGTGCCAGCAGCTTCGACAGGGTGGCAACTGAAGCTTTCTTT. It translates to CASSFDRVATEAFF. The complete variable domain, with remaining parts taken from reference TRBV7-2 and TRBJ1-1, reads GAGVSQSPSNKVTEKGKDVELRCDPISGHTALYWYRQSLGQGLEFLIYFQGNSAPDKSGLPSDRFSAERTGGSVSTLTIQRTQQEDSAVYLCASSFDRVATEAFFGQGTRLTVV.